A selection of T cell receptor beta chains follows, all from one sample in a study of T cell clonotyping in hematopoietic cell transplantation. TCRdb's table, derived via immunoSEQ multiplex PCR, lists solely in-frame clones and lacks some. The sample has more than 12,000 clones, about 94% seen once; the top ten hold around 4.3%. The sample consisted of PBMCs, taken 30 days after allogeneic stem cell transplant. These receptors were taken from a male patient over 55 who had an allogeneic stem cell transplant from an unrelated donor, so the T cells may come from the graft donor. Some clones in this sample may be carry-over from other donors' samples. CDR3s include the opening cysteine and the closing phenylalanine or tryptophan. Fields, in order: D gene, J gene, clone size, V gene, CDR3 protein, CDR3 DNA. A D gene is named only where the DNA matches it firmly. Size values are once, few and many counts, or a class for expanded clones, and some rows have none.

D gene: NA
J gene: TRBJ1-2
clone size: once
V gene: TRBV4-1
CDR3 protein: CASSQDGLPAGSIYGYTF
CDR3 DNA: TGCGCCAGCAGCCAAGATGGCCTCCCTGCGGGCAGCATCTATGGCTACACCTTC

D gene: NA
J gene: TRBJ1-1
clone size: NA
V gene: TRBV9
CDR3 protein: CASSWSENTEAFF
CDR3 DNA: TGTGCCAGCAGCTGGAGCGAGAACACTGAAGCTTTCTTT

D gene: NA
J gene: TRBJ1-5
clone size: NA
V gene: TRBV19
CDR3 protein: CASSIRGASNQPQHF
CDR3 DNA: TGTGCCAGTAGTATAAGGGGGGCGAGCAATCAGCCCCAGCATTTT

D gene: TRBD1
J gene: TRBJ2-7
clone size: NA
V gene: TRBV6-1
CDR3 protein: CASRTRDRITYEQYF
CDR3 DNA: TGTGCCAGCAGGACACGGGACAGGATTACCTACGAGCAGTACTTC

D gene: NA
J gene: TRBJ1-1
clone size: NA
V gene: TRBV5-1
CDR3 protein: CASSHAVNTEAFF
CDR3 DNA: TGCGCCAGCAGTCATGCGGTGAACACTGAAGCTTTCTTT

D gene: NA
J gene: TRBJ1-2
clone size: NA
V gene: TRBV4-3
CDR3 protein: CASSQDSWGGYGYTF
CDR3 DNA: TGCGCCAGCAGCCAGGATTCGTGGGGTGGCTATGGCTACACCTTC

D gene: NA
J gene: TRBJ2-7
clone size: NA
V gene: TRBV5-1
CDR3 protein: CASSLDAAYEQYF
CDR3 DNA: TGCGCCAGCAGCTTGGATGCAGCATACGAGCAGTACTTC

D gene: NA
J gene: TRBJ1-5
clone size: NA
V gene: TRBV2
CDR3 protein: CASSELGVGNQPQHF
CDR3 DNA: TGTGCCAGCAGTGAGCTGGGTGTGGGCAATCAGCCCCAGCATTTT

D gene: NA
J gene: TRBJ1-2
clone size: NA
V gene: TRBV5-8
CDR3 protein: CASSFGAGYTF
CDR3 DNA: NA

D gene: NA
J gene: TRBJ1-5
clone size: NA
V gene: TRBV6-1
CDR3 protein: CASRDGFYSNQPQHF
CDR3 DNA: TGTGCCAGCAGGGACGGATTCTATAGCAATCAGCCCCAGCATTTT

D gene: NA
J gene: TRBJ1-2
clone size: NA
V gene: TRBV9
CDR3 protein: CASSPSHGAGYGYTF
CDR3 DNA: TGTGCCAGCAGCCCCTCACACGGGGCTGGGTATGGCTACACCTTC

D gene: NA
J gene: TRBJ1-4
clone size: NA
V gene: TRBV25-1
CDR3 protein: CASSEWGTNEKLFF
CDR3 DNA: TGTGCCAGCAGTGAATGGGGGACTAATGAAAAACTGTTTTTT

D gene: TRBD1
J gene: TRBJ1-1
clone size: NA
V gene: TRBV4-1
CDR3 protein: CASSIPGQQEPFF
CDR3 DNA: TGCGCCAGCAGCATCCCGGGACAGCAAGAGCCTTTCTTT

D gene: NA
J gene: TRBJ1-2
clone size: NA
V gene: TRBV6-5
CDR3 protein: CASSYSGGLRGYTF
CDR3 DNA: TGTGCCAGCAGTTACTCTGGGGGGCTACGGGGCTACACCTTC

D gene: NA
J gene: TRBJ2-5
clone size: NA
V gene: TRBV25-1
CDR3 protein: CASSARETQYF
CDR3 DNA: TGTGCCAGCAGTGCCCGGGAGACCCAGTACTTC

D gene: TRBD1
J gene: TRBJ1-5
clone size: NA
V gene: TRBV7-2
CDR3 protein: CASSLGDRGSAQHF
CDR3 DNA: TGTGCCAGCAGCTTAGGGGACAGGGGATCGGCCCAGCATTTT

D gene: TRBD1
J gene: TRBJ1-1
clone size: once
V gene: TRBV13
CDR3 protein: CASSLTGVGTEAFF
CDR3 DNA: TGTGCCAGCAGCTTGACAGGGGTGGGGACTGAAGCTTTCTTT

D gene: NA
J gene: TRBJ2-1
clone size: NA
V gene: TRBV6-1
CDR3 protein: CASSGSPGLDNEQFF
CDR3 DNA: TGTGCCAGCAGTGGATCCCCGGGACTCGACAATGAGCAGTTCTTC

D gene: NA
J gene: TRBJ1-4
clone size: NA
V gene: TRBV5-1
CDR3 protein: CASSLEPNEKLFF
CDR3 DNA: TGCGCCAGCAGCTTGGAACCTAATGAAAAACTGTTTTTT

D gene: NA
J gene: TRBJ1-2
clone size: NA
V gene: TRBV7-9
CDR3 protein: CASSPQQGGYTF
CDR3 DNA: TGTGCCAGCAGCCCACAACAAGGGGGCTACACCTTC